Reported below is one T cell receptor (beta chain). This record belongs to a study of blood T cell repertoires in COVID-19. Study-level background: T cells, B-cell-depleted T cells, or PBMCs supplied cDNA or gDNA.

The CDR3 covers 17 residues. Per germline, CDR1 SGHAT and CDR2 FQNNGV. With V trimmed by 5 bases and J by 0 bases, 5 bases remained unmatched. Authors' processing steps: Reference gene primer amplification gave estimated nucleated cell counts. Only in-frame clones appear in the TCRdb table, and some are missing; sequencing was by immunoSEQ multiplex PCR. From that table come the V and J calls and clone size; the DNA was used to work out D and trimming. The sample has around 250,000 clones, more than 75% seen once. Participants came from fewer than 25 US areas, aged about 18 to 100 years. Participant-given clinical history determined each cohort assignment.

The chain has TRBV11-2 and TRBJ2-1; 12 nucleotides agree with TRBD2. The sample taken for sequencing was PBMCs or T cells enriched from blood (not recorded which). The sequence derives from a woman aged 50 to 65 who had recovered from COVID-19. The CDR3 loop is CASSPRTSGVSYNEQFF. The CDR3 DNA reads TGTGCCAGCAGCCCCCGGACTAGCGGGGTCTCCTACAATGAGCAGTTCTTC.